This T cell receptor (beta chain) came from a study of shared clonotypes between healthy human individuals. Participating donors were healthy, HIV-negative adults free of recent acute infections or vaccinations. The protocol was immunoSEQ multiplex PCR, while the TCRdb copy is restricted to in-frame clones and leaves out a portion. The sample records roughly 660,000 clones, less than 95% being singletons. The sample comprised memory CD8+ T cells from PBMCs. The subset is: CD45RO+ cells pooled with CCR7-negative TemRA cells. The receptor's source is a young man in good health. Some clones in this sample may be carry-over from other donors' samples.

In DNA form, the CDR3 reads TGTGCCAGCAGCGTAAAAGCCAGAGGAACTTTTAACTATGGCTACACCTTC. Translation: CASSVKARGTFNYGYTF. The rearrangement uses TRBV9 and TRBJ1-2; no clear D. From germline, CDR1 is SGDLS and CDR2 YYNGEE. Trimming removed 1 base from V and 1 base from J, with 17 bases in between. The CDR3 is 17 residues long.